The next 15 T cell receptor beta chains were all read from a single sample in a study of T cell responses to AZD1222 COVID-19 vaccine. The protocol was immunoSEQ multiplex PCR, while the TCRdb copy is restricted to in-frame clones and leaves out a portion. This sample has 150,000 to 200,000 clones, with approximately 93% found just once. The material sequenced was peripheral blood, taken 28 days after the second AZD1222 dose. These receptors all stem from an adult who received the AZD1222 COVID-19 vaccine.

The chain links TRBV28 to TRBJ1-2; D possibly corresponds to TRBD1 (6 bases). Looked up from germline, CDR1 is MDHEN and CDR2 is SYDVKM. This CDR3 is built from 13 residues. V was shortened by 4 bases and J by 8 bases, with 14 bases between the two germline ends. CDR3 bases: TGTGCCAGCAGTTCCGGACAGCAATGGGGCTACACCTTC. Its protein is CASSSGQQWGYTF.

This clone was seen only once. V and J are TRBV28 and TRBJ2-7; D remains ambiguous. Deletions cut 8 bases from V and 3 bases from J, with 14 bases between. The CDR3 consists of 13 residues. Germline CDR1 and CDR2: MDHEN and SYDVKM. CDR3: CASSSTVYYEQYF. For the CDR3, the DNA is TGTGCCAGCTCCTCCACTGTCTACTACGAGCAGTACTTC. The full variable domain, its missing parts supplied by reference TRBV28 and TRBJ2-7, is DVKVTQSSRYLVKRTGEKVFLECVQDMDHENMFWYRQDPGLGLRLIYFSYDVKMKEKGDIPEGYSVSREKKERFSLILESASTNQTSMYLCASSSTVYYEQYFGPGTRLTVT.

The V gene is TRBV27, the J gene TRBJ2-1; tentative D call: TRBD1 (6 bases). Germline V lookup: CDR1 MNHEY, CDR2 SMNVEV (reference sequence). The V end was cut by 6 bases, the J end by 8 bases, with 17 bases between. The CDR3 is made up of 14 amino acids. CDR3: CASRPNRVGDEQFF. The CDR3 DNA is TGTGCCAGCAGACCTAACAGGGTAGGCGATGAGCAGTTCTTC.

In its sample, this clone was seen once. The V gene is TRBV5-1, the J gene TRBJ1-4; TRBD1 is a possible D gene (5 bases). The CDR3 length is 14 residues. Trimming left V 5 bases short and J 10 bases short, with 18 bases between. Germline V gives CDR1 SGHRS, CDR2 YFSETQ. CDR3 residues: CASRDIRTRGKLFF. The CDR3 DNA is TGCGCCAGCAGAGACATCCGGACAAGGGGAAAACTGTTTTTT. The variable domain in full, completed from reference TRBV5-1 and TRBJ1-4, reads KAGVTQTPRYLIKTRGQQVTLSCSPISGHRSVSWYQQTPGQGLQFLFEYFSETQRNKGNFPGRFSGRQFSNSRSEMNVSTLELGDSALYLCASRDIRTRGKLFFGSGTQLSVL.

This rearrangement joins TRBV5-4 to TRBJ1-2, with TRBD1 identical over 7 bases. The germline CDR1 and CDR2 sequences are SGHNT and YYREEE (reference sequence). The trim removed 3 bases at V and 4 bases at J, leaving 9 bases unmatched. The CDR3 is made up of 15 amino acids. Here the CDR3 reads CASSYARQGRYGYTF. In DNA, the CDR3 is TGTGCCAGCAGCTACGCTAGACAGGGCCGCTATGGCTACACCTTC. Based on the CDR3 plus reference TRBV5-4 and TRBJ1-2, the full variable domain is ETGVTQSPTHLIKTRGQQVTLRCSSQSGHNTVSWYQQALGQGPQFIFQYYREEENGRGNFPPRFSGLQFPNYSSELNVNALELDDSALYLCASSYARQGRYGYTFGSGTRLTVV.

J is TRBJ2-7 and V is TRBV30, with TRBD2 identical over 8 bases. The germline gives CDR1 GTSNPN, CDR2 SVGIG (reference sequence). Trimming cost V 0 bases and J 4 bases; bases outside gene matches: 5. CDR3 size: 14 residues. CDR3 region: CAWSVRGRPYEQYF. DNA of the CDR3: TGTGCCTGGAGTGTACGCGGGAGGCCTTACGAGCAGTACTTC.

J is TRBJ2-2 and V is TRBV19; D unresolved. Germline V gene data show CDR1 as LNHDA and CDR2 as SQIVND (reference sequence). The CDR3 contains 14 residues. V dropped 7 bases and J dropped 0 bases, with 9 bases sitting between them. CDR3 nucleotides: TGTGCCAGTATAAGATCAGCGAACACCGGGGAGCTGTTTTTT. This translates into CASIRSANTGELFF.

This clone was observed a few times. A read error may produce the germline difference seen at one junction end. The chain recombines TRBV10-3 with TRBJ2-7; D possibly uses TRBD1 or TRBD2 (5 bases each). The CDR3 loop spans 15 amino acids. CDR1 is ENHRY, CDR2 SYGVKD, per germline. As DNA, the CDR3 is TGTGCCATCAGTCAGTCCGGGGCTACTCTCTACGAGCAGTACTTC. This translates into CAISQSGATLYEQYF.

The chain couples TRBV24-1 to TRBJ2-3; unclear D gene. Germline V gene sequence: CDR1 KGHDR, CDR2 SFDVKD. The CDR3 has 15 residues. V shed 2 bases and J shed 2 bases, with 10 bases lying between them. This CDR3 reads CATSDYGRNTDTQYF. In nucleotides, the CDR3 is TGTGCCACCAGTGATTACGGTAGGAACACAGATACGCAGTATTTT.

This chain uses TRBV6-5 with TRBJ1-2; no reliable D call. The CDR3 extends over 12 amino acids. Germline V gene data show CDR1 as MNHEY and CDR2 as SVGAGI. The V end lost 4 bases, the J end lost 9 bases, and 12 bases lay between the germline ends. The CDR3 reads CASSSGAGSYTF. In DNA form, the CDR3 reads TGTGCCAGCAGTTCCGGCGCGGGGAGCTACACCTTC.

V and J are TRBV5-6 and TRBJ2-5, with 10 bases identical to TRBD2. CDR1 SGHDT and CDR2 YYEEEE come from the germline V gene. The CDR3 sequence is 15 residues long. V gave up 1 base and J gave up 7 bases; unmatched junction bases: 7. As DNA, the CDR3 is TGTGCCAGCAGCTTGCTTAGCGGGGGGATGGGGACCCAGTACTTC. It is translated as CASSLLSGGMGTQYF.

The CDR3 spells CASSLAGTGYYEQYF. The CDR3 DNA is TGTGCCAGCAGCTTAGCCGGGACAGGATACTACGAGCAGTACTTC. The chain links TRBV7-2 to TRBJ2-7, with TRBD1 identical over 8 bases. The V segment lost 0 bases and the J segment 3 bases; nucleotides outside the gene matches: 4. Germline values: CDR1 SGHTA, CDR2 FQGNSA. The CDR3 contains 15 residues.

CDR3 protein: CASSLGAAPNTEAFF. DNA of the CDR3: TGTGCCAGCAGCTTAGGTGCGGCTCCGAACACTGAAGCTTTCTTT. The chain joins TRBV7-9 to TRBJ1-1; D is unclear. Germline CDR1 reads SEHNR; CDR2 reads FQNEAQ (reference sequence). This CDR3 contains 15 residues. V dropped 1 base and J dropped 1 base, with 10 bases sitting between them.

J is TRBJ2-7 and V is TRBV3-1 (or the pseudogene TRBV3-2), with D possibly being TRBD1 or TRBD2 (6 bases each). The V gene lost 1 base and the J gene lost 3 bases, with 13 bases spanning the gap. This CDR3 has 15 residues. Germline CDR1 reads LGHDT; CDR2 reads YNNKEL (reference sequence). The CDR3 is CASSQVKGGNYEQYF. The CDR3 nucleotides are TGTGCCAGCAGCCAAGTAAAGGGGGGAAACTACGAGCAGTACTTC.

The V and J genes are TRBV3-1 (or the pseudogene TRBV3-2) and TRBJ2-7; 14 positions match TRBD2. V dropped 2 bases and J dropped 2; count of bases not matched to a gene: 11. Germline V CDR1 and CDR2: LGHDT, YNNKEL (reference sequence). This CDR3 is built from 19 residues. The CDR3 bases are TGTGCCAGCAGCCAAACTCCGGGACTAGCGGGAGATCGCCCCTACGAGCAGTACTTC. Translating it yields CASSQTPGLAGDRPYEQYF.